The clone carrying this TCR beta chain was observed a single time. This CDR3 is 14 amino acids long. CDR1 SGHDT and CDR2 YYEEEE come from the germline V gene. V shed 0 bases and J shed 4 bases, with 10 bases lying between them. These data originate in a study of blood T cell repertoires in COVID-19. Overall study context: Sites in the United States, Italy and Spain provided acute and convalescent COVID-19 samples.

TCRdb's copy holds only in-frame clones and misses some; the assay was immunoSEQ multiplex PCR. The data contain about 12,000 clones, around 90% of them singletons. The specimen was peripheral blood. The TCR comes from an older woman with active COVID-19. The rearrangement links TRBV5-6 to TRBJ2-5; perhaps TRBD1 as D (5 bases). The CDR3 DNA reads as TGTGCCAGCAGCTTGGCCTGGGGCCGAGAGACCCAGTACTTC. This gives the protein CASSLAWGRETQYF. Complete variable domain (other parts from reference TRBV5-6 and TRBJ2-5): DAGVTQSPTHLIKTRGQQVTLRCSPKSGHDTVSWYQQALGQGPQFIFQYYEEEERQRGNFPDRFSGHQFPNYSSELNVNALLLGDSALYLCASSLAWGRETQYFGPGTRLLVL.